This TCR beta chain was identified during a study of OX40 agonist ivuxolimab in advanced cancers. In the study overall: Ivuxolimab, which targeted the costimulatory receptor OX40 (CD134), was an agonistic, fully human IgG2 monoclonal antibody. In the dose-escalation cohort, around four fifths of patients were male, and the mean age was 60 years with a range of roughly 20 to 79. Of the roughly 51 patients in dose escalation, approximately 20 had hepatocellular carcinoma, some 15 had melanoma, 9 had renal cell carcinoma and 9 had head and neck cancer. The paper covers the monotherapy dose-escalation part of the phase I ivuxolimab trial, which included N = 52 patients. Peripheral TCRbeta sequencing aimed to test whether ivuxolimab altered TCR sequence diversity and caused clonal T-cell expansion. Intravenous ivuxolimab was administered to patients every 2 weeks at six dose levels: 0.01, 0.1, 0.3, 1.5, 3 and 10 mg/kg. Partial responses occurred in three dose-escalation patients, of whom one had hepatocellular carcinoma and two had cutaneous melanoma. Patients were allowed to have had prior anti-PD-1, anti-PD-L1 or anti-CTLA-4 therapy, and approximately 43% of the dose-escalation patients had previously received checkpoint inhibitors.

Genomic DNA was isolated from the sorted cells so that the TCRbeta CDR3 region could be sequenced. The immunoSEQ Assay was used for sequencing of TCRbeta CDR3 regions. Held by TCRdb, this immuneACCESS table contains in-frame sequences only and omits some clones. Under half of the omission traces to an unresolved V gene where checked; the cause of the rest is unknown. The sample includes tens of thousands of clones, with about 92% observed a single time. About 3% of the sample is in the top ten clones. Note on this clone: Which antigen it targets is not known. No much larger clone is present one base from it, and per-base qualities are unavailable.

Patients with autoimmune disease history or receiving systemic immunosuppression were excluded from the trial. In every dose cohort, peripheral blood was drawn for TCR sequencing at baseline, cycle 4 day 1, and cycle 7 day 1. The samples were taken from a phase I, first-in-human, multicenter, open-label dose-escalation trial of ivuxolimab. Adults with locally advanced or metastatic melanoma, renal cell, hepatocellular, or head and neck squamous cell carcinoma were enrolled in the trial. CD4+ and CD8+ T cells were sorted separately from peripheral blood before TCR sequencing. On the study overall, not on this receptor specifically: Antigen specificity was not determined for the clonally expanded peripheral T cells. At doses of 0.1 to 3.0 mg/kg, clonal expansion of both CD4+ and CD8+ T cells in blood was seen between baseline and week 6. Partial responders in the 0.1-3.0 mg/kg groups had among the lowest normalized peripheral clonal expansion, especially among CD8+ T cells. Low levels of normalized T-cell clonal expansion were also shown by some nonresponding patients. After ivuxolimab, more expanded clones were found on average in CD8+ T cells than in CD4+ T cells.

Sequencing was performed on CD4+ or CD8+ T cells sorted from blood, taken in a trial of the OX40 agonist ivuxolimab. This clonotype was sampled from an adult with an advanced solid tumor such as melanoma, head and neck, liver or kidney cancer.

The DNA is as follows: TGTGCCACCAGCAGGCCGGGACAGGGGATGTTTGGTGAAGCTTTCTTT. It is translated as CATSRPGQGMFGEAFF. This sequence uses TRBV15 and TRBJ1-1, with 10 bases matching TRBD1. After removal of 3 bases from V and 7 bases from J, the junction retains 11 bases not matched to a gene. CDR1 and CDR2, looked up from the germline V gene (reference sequence), are LNHNV and YYDKDF. From cysteine to phenylalanine, the CDR3 is 16 amino acids long. Solely the CDR3 DNA is kept, with 48 bases framed from the first base.